The TCR beta chain under discussion was sequenced for a study of shared clonotypes between healthy human individuals. In the study overall: Three plates each covered CD4 naive and memory; CD8 naive two, CD8 memory one.

Sequencing used immunoSEQ multiplex PCR; TCRdb keeps in-frame clones, though not all of them. This table holds some 1.1 million clones, 70% to 80% found once. This CDR3 spans 15 amino acids. Germline V CDR1 and CDR2: SGHTA, FQGNSA. V lost 8 bases and J 0 bases, leaving 14 bases between the germline ends. The sequence derives from a man between 18 and 35 years old in good health. Some clones in this sample may be carry-over from other donors' samples. This chain links TRBV7-2 with TRBJ2-1; maybe TRBD2 (6 bases). Sequencing used memory CD4+ T cells from PBMCs. As for subset: CD45RA-negative fraction. CDR3 residues: CASGAGPSSYNEQFF. In nucleotides, the CDR3 is TGTGCCAGCGGGGCGGGGCCTAGCTCCTACAATGAGCAGTTCTTC.